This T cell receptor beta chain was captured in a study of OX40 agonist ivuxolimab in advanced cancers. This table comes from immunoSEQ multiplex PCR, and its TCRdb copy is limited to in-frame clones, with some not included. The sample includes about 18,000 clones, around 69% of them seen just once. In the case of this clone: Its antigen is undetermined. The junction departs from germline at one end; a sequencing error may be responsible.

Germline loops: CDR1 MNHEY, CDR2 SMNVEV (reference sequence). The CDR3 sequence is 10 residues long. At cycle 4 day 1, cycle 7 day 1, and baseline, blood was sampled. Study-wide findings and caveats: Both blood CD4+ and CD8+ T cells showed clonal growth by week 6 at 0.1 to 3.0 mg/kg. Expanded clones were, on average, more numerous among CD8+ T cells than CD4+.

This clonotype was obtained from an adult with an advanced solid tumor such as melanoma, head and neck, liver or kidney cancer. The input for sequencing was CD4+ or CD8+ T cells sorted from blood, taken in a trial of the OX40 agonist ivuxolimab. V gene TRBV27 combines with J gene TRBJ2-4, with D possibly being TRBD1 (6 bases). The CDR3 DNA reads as TGTGCCAGCAGTTTCCGGGACAAGAACTTC. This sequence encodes CASSFRDKNF.